The sequence of this T cell receptor beta chain was determined in a study of regulatory T cells in long-lasting Graves disease. Study-level background: Newly diagnosed Graves' patients had under 3 months of antithyroid drugs.

Building the TCR beta libraries relied on iRepertoire HTBI primers, and CDR3 regions underwent Arm-PCR. TCRdb reprocessed the multiplex PCR reads via MiXCR and lists one record per CDR3 protein. Of about 320,000 distinct CDR3 sequences in the sample, more than 15% were seen once. This clonotype was found many times. Its antigen is currently unknown. Time point specified: newly diagnosed GD, antithyroid drugs for less than 3 months. RNA extracted from PBMCs served as the sequencing template. Broader study findings: Persistent patients shared some 2,500 public clonotypes among themselves. Newly diagnosed patients shared fewer, at roughly 1,000. Compared with new cases, persistent Graves' patients showed reduced TCR diversity. Having few samples may have compromised the accuracy.

Germline values: CDR1 SGHTA, CDR2 FQGTGA. The length of the CDR3 is 17 residues. The V gene end was trimmed by 2 bases and the J gene end by 5 bases; junction bases not matched to a gene: 13. This specimen was peripheral blood mononuclear cells (PBMCs), taken at new diagnosis, from a patient treated with antithyroid drugs. J is TRBJ2-7 and V is TRBV7-3, with 9 positions matching TRBD1. The TCR sequence derives from a female donor with Graves disease. The CDR3 DNA follows: TGTGCCAGCAGCTTAGCTATACCGGGACAGGGAGGAGACGAGCAGTACTTC. It yields the protein CASSLAIPGQGGDEQYF.